This is a list of T cell receptor beta chains from one sample in a study of blood T cell repertoires in COVID-19. Some clones are missing from TCRdb's copy, which holds only in-frame ones; the method was immunoSEQ multiplex PCR. Found here are approximately 490,000 clones, around 85% of them singletons; the top ten hold approximately 8%. The sequenced sample consisted of PBMCs or T cells enriched from blood (not recorded which). The receptors were gathered from a woman aged 55 to 70 who had recovered from COVID-19. The CDR3 runs from the conserved cysteine through the conserved F or W. Each record gives: clone size, J gene, V gene, D gene, CDR3 protein, CDR3 DNA. A D gene is named only where the DNA matches it firmly. Rows may omit the clone size; those that give it use once, few, many or a size class.

>NA|TRBJ1-6|TRBV7-2|NA
CASSPQGGRSPLHF
TGTGCCAGCAGCCCCCAAGGGGGACGCTCACCCCTCCACTTT
>NA|TRBJ2-1|TRBV2|NA
CASSPQVEQFF
TGTGCCAGCAGTCCACAGGTAGAGCAGTTCTTC
>once|TRBJ2-3|TRBV9|TRBD2
CASSVERAGGLPDTQYF
TGTGCCAGCAGCGTAGAAAGAGCGGGGGGGCTGCCAGATACGCAGTATTTT
>NA|TRBJ2-2|TRBV19|TRBD2
CASRPGLGPFANTGELFF
TGTGCCAGTAGACCGGGACTAGGGCCTTTCGCGAACACCGGGGAGCTGTTTTTT
>NA|TRBJ1-2|TRBV5-8|NA
CASSTRRQRLNYGYTF
TGTGCCAGCAGCACACGCCGACAGAGACTTAACTATGGCTACACCTTC
>few|TRBJ1-2|TRBV11-3|NA
CASSPSGTSYGYTF
TGTGCCAGCAGCCCTAGCGGGACCTCCTATGGCTACACCTTC
>NA|TRBJ2-7|TRBV11-2|TRBD1
CASSLRDSSSYEQYF
TGTGCCAGCAGCTTAAGGGACAGTTCTTCCTACGAGCAGTACTTC
>NA|TRBJ2-7|TRBV13|TRBD1
CASSSRDRGYEQYF
TGTGCCAGCAGCTCCCGGGACAGGGGCTACGAGCAGTACTTC
>NA|TRBJ2-1|TRBV11-3|TRBD2
CASRSGGPNNEQFF
TGTGCCAGCCGATCGGGGGGTCCCAACAATGAGCAGTTCTTC
>NA|TRBJ1-2|TRBV27|TRBD1
CASSQGTGEYGYTF
TGTGCCAGCAGTCAAGGGACAGGAGAATATGGCTACACCTTC
>NA|TRBJ2-7|TRBV6-5|TRBD1
CASSGTGTGIYEQYF
TGTGCCAGCAGCGGTACCGGGACAGGAATCTACGAGCAGTACTTC
>NA|TRBJ1-5|TRBV29-1|NA
CSVYEDSDQPQHF
TGCAGCGTTTACGAGGACTCTGATCAGCCCCAGCATTTT
>NA|TRBJ1-5|TRBV19|NA
CASSMVARNQPQHF
TGTGCCAGTAGTATGGTCGCCAGAAATCAGCCCCAGCATTTT
>NA|TRBJ1-5|TRBV7-2|NA
CASSLGGSKPQHF
TGTGCCAGCAGCCTAGGAGGGTCCAAGCCCCAGCATTTT
>NA|TRBJ1-2|TRBV5-8|TRBD1
CASRPRTGRGYTF
TGTGCCAGCAGACCTAGGACAGGGAGAGGCTACACCTTC
>NA|TRBJ1-2|TRBV18|NA
CASSPPSNTMRYTF
TGTGCCAGCTCACCACCGTCCAATACTATGCGCTACACCTTC
>NA|TRBJ2-3|TRBV24-1|TRBD2
CATSDSRGGTDTQYF
TGTGCCACCAGTGATTCCCGGGGGGGTACAGATACGCAGTATTTT
>NA|TRBJ1-2|TRBV24-1|NA
CATRDFYGYTF
TGTGCCACCAGAGACTTTTATGGCTACACCTTC
>once|TRBJ2-3|TRBV27|NA
CASRGQRGTDTQYF
TGTGCCAGCAGGGGTCAGCGTGGGACAGATACGCAGTATTTT
>NA|TRBJ1-2|TRBV5-1|TRBD1
CASSQGQGYGYTF
TGCGCCAGCAGTCAAGGACAGGGCTATGGCTACACCTTC
>NA|TRBJ1-5|TRBV6-5|NA
CASTTRRELGQPQHF
TGTGCCAGCACCACCCGCCGCGAGCTCGGTCAGCCCCAGCATTTT
>few|TRBJ2-3|TRBV11-3|TRBD2
CASSLGASGGSTDTQYF
TGTGCCAGCAGCTTAGGGGCTAGCGGGGGAAGCACAGATACGCAGTATTTT
>NA|TRBJ1-1|TRBV28|NA
CASSLYPRAFF
TGTGCCAGCAGTTTATATCCTCGAGCTTTCTTT
>once|TRBJ2-1|TRBV12-3/TRBV12-4|NA
CASRFSLNEQFF
TGTGCCAGCAGATTTAGTCTGAATGAGCAGTTCTTC
>once|TRBJ2-2|TRBV19|TRBD1
CATQTGLNTGELFF
TGTGCCACCCAGACAGGGCTGAACACCGGGGAGCTGTTTTTT
>NA|TRBJ2-3|TRBV24-1|TRBD2
CATSDHTSGGPIF
TGTGCCACCAGTGACCATACTAGCGGGGGGCCCATTTTT
>NA|TRBJ2-5|TRBV4-1|NA
CASSQRADSPRETQYF
TGCGCCAGCAGCCAAAGGGCGGACAGCCCTCGTGAGACCCAGTACTTC
>NA|TRBJ1-2|TRBV6-4|TRBD1
CASSYRGCNYGYTF
TGTGCCAGCAGTTACAGGGGATGCAACTATGGCTACACCTTC
>NA|TRBJ1-1|TRBV18|TRBD1
CASSMTGSGTEAFF
TGTGCCAGCTCGATGACAGGGTCAGGGACTGAAGCTTTCTTT
>NA|TRBJ2-2|TRBV12-5|NA
CASGAQGTGELFF
TGTGCTAGTGGTGCGCAGGGCACCGGGGAGCTGTTTTTT
>NA|TRBJ2-1|TRBV30|TRBD2
CAWSVLGGAGGQNEQFF
TGTGCCTGGAGTGTACTGGGAGGGGCGGGGGGCCAAAATGAGCAGTTCTTC
>NA|TRBJ1-2|TRBV2|NA
CASNPETGHGYTF
TGTGCCAGCAACCCGGAGACAGGCCATGGCTACACCTTC
>NA|TRBJ1-1|TRBV2|NA
CASTGEVNTEAFF
TGTGCCAGCACGGGGGAGGTGAACACTGAAGCTTTCTTT